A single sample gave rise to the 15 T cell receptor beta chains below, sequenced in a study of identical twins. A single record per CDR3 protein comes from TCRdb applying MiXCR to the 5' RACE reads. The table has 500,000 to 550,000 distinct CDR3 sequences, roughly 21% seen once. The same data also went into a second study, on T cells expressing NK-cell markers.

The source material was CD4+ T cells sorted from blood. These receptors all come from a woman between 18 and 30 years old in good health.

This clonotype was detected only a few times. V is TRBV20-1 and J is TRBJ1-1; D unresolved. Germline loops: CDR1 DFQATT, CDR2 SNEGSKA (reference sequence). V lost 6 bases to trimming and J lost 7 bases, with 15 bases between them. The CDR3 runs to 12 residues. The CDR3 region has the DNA TGCAGTGCCGGAGCCAGATCAAGTGAAGCTTTCTTT. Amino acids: CSAGARSSEAFF.

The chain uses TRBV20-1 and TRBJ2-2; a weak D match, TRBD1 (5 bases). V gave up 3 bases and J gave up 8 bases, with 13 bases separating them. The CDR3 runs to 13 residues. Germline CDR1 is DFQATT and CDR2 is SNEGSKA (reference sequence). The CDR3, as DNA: TGCAGTGCTAGGTACAGGCCTCGAGGGGAGCTGTTTTTT. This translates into CSARYRPRGELFF.

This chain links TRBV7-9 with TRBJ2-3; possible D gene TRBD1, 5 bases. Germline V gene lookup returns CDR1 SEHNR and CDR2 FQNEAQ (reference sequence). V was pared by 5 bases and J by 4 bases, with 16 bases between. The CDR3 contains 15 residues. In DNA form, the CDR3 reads TGTGCCAGCAGCCACCGCAGGGCCAGCCCAGATACGCAGTATTTT. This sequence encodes CASSHRRASPDTQYF.

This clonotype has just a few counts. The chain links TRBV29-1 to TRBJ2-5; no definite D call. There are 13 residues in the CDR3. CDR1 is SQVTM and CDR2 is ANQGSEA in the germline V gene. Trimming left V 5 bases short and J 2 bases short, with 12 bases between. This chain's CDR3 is CSVLLSLQETQYF. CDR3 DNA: TGCAGCGTTTTGTTGAGTTTACAAGAGACCCAGTACTTC.

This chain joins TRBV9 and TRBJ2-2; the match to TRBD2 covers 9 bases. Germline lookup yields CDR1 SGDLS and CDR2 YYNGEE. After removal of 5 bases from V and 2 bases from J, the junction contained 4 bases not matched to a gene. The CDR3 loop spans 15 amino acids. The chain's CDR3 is CASSHSGGNTGELFF. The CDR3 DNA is TGTGCCAGCAGTCATAGCGGGGGTAACACCGGGGAGCTGTTTTTT.

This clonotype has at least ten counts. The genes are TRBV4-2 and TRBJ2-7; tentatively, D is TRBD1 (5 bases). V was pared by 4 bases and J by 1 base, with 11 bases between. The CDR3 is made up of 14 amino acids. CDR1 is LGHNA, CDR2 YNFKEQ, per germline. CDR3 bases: TGTGCCAGCAGCCCAAGACAGCTTTCCTACGAGCAGTACTTC. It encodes CASSPRQLSYEQYF.

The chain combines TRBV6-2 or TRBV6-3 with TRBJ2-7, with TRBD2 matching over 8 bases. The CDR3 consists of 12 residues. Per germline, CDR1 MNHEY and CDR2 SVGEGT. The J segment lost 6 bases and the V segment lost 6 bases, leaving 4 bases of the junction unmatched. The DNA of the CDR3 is TGTGCCAGCAGCCCCCGGGAGGGCGAGCAGTACTTC. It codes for CASSPREGEQYF.

The DNA for the CDR3 is TGTGCCATCAGAGGAGGGGGAGGGAACGCAGAGCTGTTTTTT. It specifies CAIRGGGGNAELFF. This chain uses TRBV10-3 with TRBJ2-2; tentatively, D is TRBD2 (7 bases). CDR1 and CDR2 from the germline V gene are ENHRY and SYGVKD. The CDR3 sequence is 14 residues long. Trimming left V 6 bases short and J 11 bases short, with 19 bases between.

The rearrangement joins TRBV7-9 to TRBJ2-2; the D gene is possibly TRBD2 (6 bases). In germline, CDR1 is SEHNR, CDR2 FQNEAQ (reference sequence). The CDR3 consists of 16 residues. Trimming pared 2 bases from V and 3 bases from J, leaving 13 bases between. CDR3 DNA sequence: TGTGCCAGCAGCTTATGGGGACGGGAGTACACCGGGGAGCTGTTTTTT. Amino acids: CASSLWGREYTGELFF.

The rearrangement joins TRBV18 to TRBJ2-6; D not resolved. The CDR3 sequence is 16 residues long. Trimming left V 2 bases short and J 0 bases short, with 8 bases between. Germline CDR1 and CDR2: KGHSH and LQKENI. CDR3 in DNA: TGTGCCAGCTCACCATCTGTACCCTCTGGGGCCAACGTCCTGACTTTC. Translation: CASSPSVPSGANVLTF.

The CDR3 loop reads CASSLYGTGDEAFF. Written as DNA, the CDR3 is TGTGCCAGCAGTTTATATGGGACAGGAGACGAAGCTTTCTTT. This chain joins TRBV12-3 or TRBV12-4 and TRBJ1-1; the match to TRBD1 covers 8 bases. CDR3 size: 14 residues. With 2 bases clipped from V and 8 bases from J, the junction kept 7 bases outside the gene matches.

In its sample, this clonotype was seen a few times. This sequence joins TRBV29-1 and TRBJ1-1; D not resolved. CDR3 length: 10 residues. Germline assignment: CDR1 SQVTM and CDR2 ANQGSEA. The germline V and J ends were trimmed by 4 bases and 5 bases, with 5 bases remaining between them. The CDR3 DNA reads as TGCAGCGTTGTAATAACTGAAGCTTTCTTT. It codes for CSVVITEAFF. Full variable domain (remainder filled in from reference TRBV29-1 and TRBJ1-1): SAVISQKPSRDICQRGTSLTIQCQVDSQVTMMFWYRQQPGQSLTLIATANQGSEATYESGFVIDKFPISRPNLTFSTLTVSNMSPEDSSIYLCSVVITEAFFGQGTRLTVV.

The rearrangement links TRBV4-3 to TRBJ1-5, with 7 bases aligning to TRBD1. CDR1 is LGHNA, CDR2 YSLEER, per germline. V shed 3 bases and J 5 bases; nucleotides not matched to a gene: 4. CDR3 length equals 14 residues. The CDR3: CASSHNRGDQPQHF. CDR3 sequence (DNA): TGCGCCAGCAGCCATAACAGGGGCGATCAGCCCCAGCATTTT.

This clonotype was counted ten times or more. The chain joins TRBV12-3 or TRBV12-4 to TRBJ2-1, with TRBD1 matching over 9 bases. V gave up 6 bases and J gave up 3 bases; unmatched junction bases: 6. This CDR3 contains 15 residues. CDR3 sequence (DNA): TGTGCCAGCAGGACCGGGACAGGGAACTACAATGAGCAGTTCTTC. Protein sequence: CASRTGTGNYNEQFF.

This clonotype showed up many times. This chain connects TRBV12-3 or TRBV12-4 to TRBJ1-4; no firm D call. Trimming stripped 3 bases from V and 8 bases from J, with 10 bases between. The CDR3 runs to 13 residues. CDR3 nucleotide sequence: TGTGCCAGCAGTTTGGAGGGTTCGGAAAAACTGTTTTTT. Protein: CASSLEGSEKLFF.